This passage covers 25 T cell receptor beta chains from one sample sequenced in a study of neurological immune-mediated disorders. One entry per CDR3 protein, called by TCRdb with MiXCR from the 5' RACE reads. The sample has around 29,000 distinct CDR3 sequences; about an eighth are singletons. The source material was PBMCs. The receptors were sampled from a woman aged 60-70 years in good health.

This clonotype was picked up many times. The V call is TRBV5-1, the J call TRBJ1-1; D is ambiguous. In germline, CDR1 is SGHRS, CDR2 YFSETQ. Trimming cost V 0 bases and J 2 bases, with 5 bases left between them. The CDR3 contains 13 residues. CDR3 residues: CASSLEVNTEAFF. CDR3 DNA: TGCGCCAGCAGCTTGGAAGTAAACACTGAAGCTTTCTTT.

In its sample, this clonotype was seen many times. V is TRBV5-1 and J is TRBJ1-1, with TRBD1 identical over 11 bases. This CDR3 comprises 18 residues. With 0 bases clipped from V and 0 bases from J, the junction kept 7 bases outside the gene matches. The V gene's germline CDR1 is SGHRS and CDR2 YFSETQ. CDR3 residues: CASSLVRDRGWVNTEAFF. CDR3 DNA sequence: TGCGCCAGCAGCTTGGTACGGGACAGGGGGTGGGTGAACACTGAAGCTTTCTTT.

The table lists this clonotype with many counts. This chain joins TRBV7-8 and TRBJ1-5, with TRBD1 matching 7 bases. Germline-derived CDR1 and CDR2 are SGHVS and FQNEAQ. Trimming removed 1 base from V and 4 bases from J; junction bases left unmatched: 4. CDR3 size: 15 residues. CDR3 nucleotide sequence: TGTGCCAGCAGCTTAGGGGACAGCCTGAATCAGCCCCAGCATTTT. Its translation: CASSLGDSLNQPQHF.

This clonotype has ten or more counts. This chain uses TRBV4-3 with TRBJ2-3, with D unresolved. Germline V gives CDR1 LGHNA, CDR2 YSLEER. The CDR3 runs 14 residues. V was cut by 1 base and J by 3 bases, with 8 bases left in between. The chain's CDR3 is CASSQVGRTDTQYF. DNA for the CDR3: TGCGCCAGCAGCCAAGTTGGCAGAACAGATACGCAGTATTTT.

This clonotype was found many times. V is TRBV6-1 and J is TRBJ2-2; no clear D. The CDR3 extends over 14 amino acids. V was shortened by 7 bases and J by 1 base, with 10 bases between the two germline ends. Germline loops: CDR1 MNHNS, CDR2 SASEGT. In nucleotides, the CDR3 is TGTGCCAGCACCTGGACGGGGAACACCGGGGAGCTGTTTTTT. It encodes CASTWTGNTGELFF.

This clonotype showed up many times. V is TRBV5-1 and J is TRBJ2-1; D is unresolved. Per the germline V gene, CDR1 is SGHRS and CDR2 is YFSETQ. The CDR3 is 13 residues long. With 0 bases removed from V and 7 bases from J, the gap between germline ends came to 8 bases. CDR3 DNA: TGCGCCAGCAGCTTGGCAGATGCGAATGAGCAGTTCTTC. Translated, it gives CASSLADANEQFF.

This clonotype was picked up many times. This chain uses TRBV9 with TRBJ2-2; a weak D match, TRBD1 (5 bases). Germline V gene lookup returns CDR1 SGDLS and CDR2 YYNGEE. The V end lost 3 bases, the J end lost 3 bases, and 9 bases lay between the germline ends. This CDR3 has 14 residues. CDR3 in amino acids: CASSGRQYTGELFF. The CDR3 DNA is TGTGCCAGCAGCGGACGACAGTACACCGGGGAGCTGTTTTTT.

The table lists this clonotype with many counts. A much larger clonotype is one base distant, so this may be a read error. J is TRBJ2-3 and V is TRBV7-2, with D perhaps TRBD1 or TRBD2 (5 bases each). Germline V CDR1 and CDR2: SGHTA, FQGNSA. This CDR3 is 15 amino acids long. The CDR3 DNA is TGTGTCAGCGGCCTTACCTGGGGCAGAAAGGATACGCAGTATTTT. It specifies CVSGLTWGRKDTQYF.

This clonotype has ten or more counts. This chain connects TRBV7-2 to TRBJ1-5; D possibly corresponds to TRBD1 (6 bases). The germline gives CDR1 SGHTA, CDR2 FQGNSA. The CDR3 runs to 16 residues. V shed 5 bases and J shed 0 bases, with 14 bases lying between them. CDR3 nucleotides: TGTGCCAGCAGCAGAGCACAGGGATTTAGCAATCAGCCCCAGCATTTT. Residues: CASSRAQGFSNQPQHF.

This clonotype was seen repeatedly, ten times or more. The chain employs TRBV20-1 and TRBJ1-2; D is unresolved. The V end was cut by 0 bases, the J end by 0 bases, with 5 bases between. The germline V gene encodes CDR1 DFQATT and CDR2 SNEGSKA (reference sequence). There are 13 residues in the CDR3. As DNA, the CDR3 is TGCAGTGCTAGAGATAGGACTAACTATGGCTACACCTTC. Translation gives CSARDRTNYGYTF.

This clonotype was recorded many times. The chain uses TRBV28 and TRBJ1-2, with D hard to call. Germline V gene lookup returns CDR1 MDHEN and CDR2 SYDVKM. The CDR3 has 12 amino acids. The V end lost 5 bases, the J end lost 5 bases, and 9 bases lay between the germline ends. The CDR3 sequence is CASSTTAYGYTF. CDR3 coding DNA: TGTGCCAGCAGTACCACAGCGTATGGCTACACCTTC.

The chain joins TRBV12-5 to TRBJ2-7; D not resolved. CDR1 is LGHNT, CDR2 FRNRAP, per germline. The CDR3 spans 12 residues. V shed 4 bases and J shed 2 bases, with 6 bases lying between them. The CDR3: CASGSGPYEQYF. The CDR3 coding sequence is TGTGCTAGTGGTTCCGGGCCCTACGAGCAGTACTTC.

The sample holds many counts of this clonotype. This chain uses TRBV5-1 with TRBJ1-1, with D possibly TRBD1 on 5 matching bases. V was clipped by 0 bases and J by 1 base, with 7 bases between them. The CDR3 totals 14 residues. Germline V gene data show CDR1 as SGHRS and CDR2 as YFSETQ. The CDR3 nucleotides are TGCGCCAGCAGCTTGGCCAGGGCGAACACTGAAGCTTTCTTT. As protein: CASSLARANTEAFF.

This clonotype was observed at least ten times. The rearrangement uses TRBV18 and TRBJ1-1, with D unresolved. The CDR3 spans 14 residues. Per germline, CDR1 KGHSH and CDR2 LQKENI. The V and J ends lost 1 base and 7 bases respectively, with 13 bases between them. CDR3 amino acids: CASSPQESYFEAFF. The CDR3 DNA follows: TGTGCCAGCTCACCACAGGAAAGCTATTTTGAAGCTTTCTTT.

This clonotype was observed many times. V and J are TRBV20-1 and TRBJ1-2; D may be TRBD1 (5 bases). V gave up 3 bases and J gave up 3 bases, with 14 bases separating them. This CDR3 spans 14 amino acids. Germline assignment: CDR1 DFQATT and CDR2 SNEGSKA (reference sequence). As DNA, the CDR3 is TGCAGTGCTAGGGCGCGGGACCGTGACTATGGCTACACCTTC. This gives the protein CSARARDRDYGYTF.

A note on this clonotype: Likely a read error: the CDR3 ends without its conserved phenylalanine or tryptophan. J is TRBJ1-1 and V is TRBV2; 7 nucleotides agree with TRBD1. Germline values: CDR1 SNHLY, CDR2 FYNNEI. This CDR3 comprises 11 residues. The trim removed 11 bases at V and 7 bases at J, leaving 7 bases unmatched. The CDR3 reads CAGGTELEAFL. CDR3 coding DNA: TGTGCCGGTGGGACAGAGCTTGAAGCTTTCCTT.

Many counts were recorded for this clonotype. The rearrangement joins TRBV5-1 to TRBJ1-1; 7 bases fit TRBD1. The CDR3 has 14 amino acids. CDR1 and CDR2 (germline): SGHRS, YFSETQ. The V segment lost 0 bases and the J segment 3 bases; nucleotides outside the gene matches: 2. CDR3: CASSLGQGYTEAFF. CDR3 in DNA: TGCGCCAGCAGCTTGGGACAGGGCTACACTGAAGCTTTCTTT.

This clonotype was seen at least ten times. V usage is TRBV7-3 and J usage is TRBJ1-1; D uncertain. This CDR3 comprises 12 residues. Germline assignment: CDR1 SGHTA and CDR2 FQGTGA. V was pared by 0 bases and J by 11 bases, with 10 bases between. The CDR3: CASSLTGDRAFF. CDR3 bases: TGTGCCAGCAGCTTAACTGGCGATCGGGCTTTCTTT.

The sample holds a few counts of this clonotype. The DNA for the CDR3 is TGCAGTGCTAGACACACTAGCGGGGGGGCCTATGAGCAGTTCTTC. Its translation is CSARHTSGGAYEQFF. V and J are TRBV20-1 and TRBJ2-1, with 13 bases lining up with TRBD2. The germline V gene encodes CDR1 DFQATT and CDR2 SNEGSKA (reference sequence). This CDR3 region has 15 residues. The V and J ends lost 2 bases and 8 bases, in that order; junction bases with no gene match: 6.

This clonotype was seen many times. The CDR3 sequence: CSATTGNQPQHF. The CDR3 coding sequence is TGCAGTGCAACGACAGGGAATCAGCCCCAGCATTTT. The genes are TRBV20-1 and TRBJ1-5, with TRBD1 matching 7 bases. Germline trimming cut 6 bases from V and 4 bases from J; bases unmatched to any gene: 3. This CDR3 has 12 amino acids. Per germline, CDR1 DFQATT and CDR2 SNEGSKA (reference sequence).

This clonotype was counted ten times or more. The rearrangement joins TRBV7-2 to TRBJ2-5; 7 bases are a match to TRBD1. Unmatched junction bases numbered 6, after V lost 2 bases and J lost 0 bases. This CDR3 has 16 amino acids. CDR1 and CDR2 from the germline V gene are SGHTA and FQGNSA. This CDR3 is CASSLMGQWYQETQYF. In DNA, the CDR3 is TGTGCCAGCAGCTTAATGGGACAGTGGTACCAAGAGACCCAGTACTTC.

This clonotype was picked up many times. The chain recombines TRBV27 with TRBJ1-1, with D unclear. Germline loops: CDR1 MNHEY, CDR2 SMNVEV (reference sequence). The CDR3 sequence is 14 residues long. V lost 6 bases, J lost 1 base, and 12 bases lay in between. CDR3 bases: TGTGCCAGCAGCCTCCTTACCCGGAACACTGAAGCTTTCTTT. Its translation: CASSLLTRNTEAFF.

This clonotype was seen repeatedly, ten times or more. The chain links TRBV9 to TRBJ1-2, with D unclear. V lost 4 bases and J lost 0, with 16 bases in between. Germline CDR1 and CDR2: SGDLS and YYNGEE. This CDR3 spans 16 amino acids. As DNA, the CDR3 is TGTGCCAGCAGCCCGAGTCTTGTAGGACCTAACTATGGCTACACCTTC. It encodes CASSPSLVGPNYGYTF.

This clonotype has a count of ten or more. The V gene is TRBV6-5, the J gene TRBJ2-7, with 7 bases that match TRBD1. V lost 5 bases, J lost 0 bases, and 13 bases stayed unmatched. The CDR3 has 17 residues. Germline V lookup: CDR1 MNHEY, CDR2 SVGAGI. This CDR3 reads CASSNRQGLINSYEQYF. The CDR3 DNA sequence: TGTGCCAGCAGTAACCGACAGGGTTTGATCAACTCCTACGAGCAGTACTTC.

The table lists this clonotype with many counts. V usage is TRBV20-1 and J usage is TRBJ1-1; D possibly corresponds to TRBD1 (5 bases). This CDR3 comprises 15 residues. Germline CDR1 and CDR2: DFQATT and SNEGSKA (reference sequence). Trimming removed 0 bases at V and 4 bases at J, with 15 bases between. The CDR3 bases are TGCAGTGCTAGAGATCACGGGGGGTCGGGCACTGAAGCTTTCTTT. It specifies CSARDHGGSGTEAFF.